Below are 24 T cell receptor beta chains sequenced from a single sample in a study of PD-1 blockade in classical Hodgkin lymphoma. Each patient experienced a relapse that followed autologous stem cell transplantation, and brentuximab vedotin exposure varied. This table comes from immunoSEQ multiplex PCR, and its TCRdb copy is limited to in-frame clones, with some not included. The sample contains around 100,000 clones, approximately 90% of which appear only once. The specimen was peripheral blood mononuclear cells (PBMCs), collected before the second cycle of nivolumab. The receptor set was obtained from a human donor with classical Hodgkin lymphoma.

The chain joins TRBV5-6 to TRBJ1-4; D is undetermined. V lost 0 bases to trimming and J lost 8 bases, with 17 bases between them. The V gene's germline CDR1 is SGHDT and CDR2 YYEEEE. This CDR3 region has 16 residues. The CDR3 nucleotides read TGTGCCAGCAGCTTGGGTTTAGGAATGGGCAACGAAAAACTGTTTTTT. The encoded protein is CASSLGLGMGNEKLFF.

This chain links TRBV7-9 with TRBJ2-7, with no clear D. From germline, CDR1 is SEHNR and CDR2 FQNEAQ (reference sequence). Deletions cut 1 base from V and 7 bases from J, with 5 bases between. There are 11 residues in the CDR3. The CDR3 DNA follows: TGTGCCAGCAGCTTAGAGTTGGAGCAGTACTTC. Protein: CASSLELEQYF.

This chain uses TRBV7-9 with TRBJ1-1; perhaps TRBD1 as D (5 bases). The V and J ends lost 2 bases and 1 base respectively, with 8 bases between them. The CDR3 totals 14 residues. Germline CDR1 and CDR2: SEHNR and FQNEAQ (reference sequence). Written as DNA, the CDR3 is TGTGCCAGCAGCTTACGGGACTCGAACACTGAAGCTTTCTTT. Its protein is CASSLRDSNTEAFF.

This chain uses TRBV9 with TRBJ1-5, with D unresolved. The CDR3 has 14 residues. CDR1 is SGDLS and CDR2 is YYNGEE in the germline V gene. The V gene lost 0 bases and the J gene lost 7 bases, with 11 bases spanning the gap. The CDR3 loop reads CASSVDQDPQPQHF. The CDR3 nucleotides are TGTGCCAGCAGCGTAGACCAAGATCCACAGCCCCAGCATTTT.

This clone was found a few times. The chain combines TRBV19 with TRBJ1-6; no definite D call. Germline V CDR1 and CDR2: LNHDA, SQIVND (reference sequence). The germline V and J ends were trimmed by 3 bases and 14 bases, with 8 bases remaining between them. The CDR3 has 11 amino acids. The CDR3 protein is CASSIGEALHF. The DNA of the CDR3 is TGTGCCAGTAGTATCGGTGAAGCCCTCCACTTT.

The gene calls are TRBV6-1 and TRBJ2-3, with 7 bases aligning to TRBD1. The CDR3 has 15 amino acids. The V segment lost 4 bases and the J segment 2 bases; nucleotides outside the gene matches: 6. CDR1 and CDR2 (germline): MNHNS, SASEGT. CDR3 in amino acids: CASSADRQDTDTQYF. The CDR3 DNA reads as TGTGCCAGCAGTGCGGACAGGCAAGACACAGATACGCAGTATTTT.

This clone was picked up one time. The germline gene is not matched at one end of the junction; a read error may be the cause. V usage is TRBV30 and J usage is TRBJ1-2; D unresolved. The CDR3 contains 12 residues. Germline V gene lookup returns CDR1 GTSNPN and CDR2 SVGIG (reference sequence). The CDR3 spells CAWSVEGLHLRF. The CDR3 bases are TGTGCCTGGAGTGTAGAAGGGTTACACCTACGATTC.

This clone was counted only a few times. The V gene is TRBV5-1, the J gene TRBJ1-5; D is unresolved. V lost 2 bases and J lost 7, with 16 bases in between. The germline V gene has CDR1 SGHRS and CDR2 YFSETQ. The CDR3 length is 15 residues. CDR3: CASSFSGVLGQPQHF. CDR3 sequence (DNA): TGCGCCAGCAGCTTCAGTGGGGTGTTGGGACAGCCCCAGCATTTT.

As regards this clone: One junction end does not reproduce the germline sequence, and a read error may be involved. The rearrangement links TRBV5-4 to TRBJ2-7; the D gene is possibly TRBD1 (5 bases). CDR1 is SGHNT, CDR2 YYREEE, per germline (reference sequence). The length of the CDR3 is 12 residues. This CDR3 reads CASSSQGAPGNF. The CDR3 DNA is TGTGCCAGCAGCTCTCAAGGGGCACCAGGGAACTTC.

A few counts support this clone. The chain is built from TRBV2 and TRBJ2-7, with a possible D match to TRBD1 (6 bases). This CDR3 is built from 13 residues. Germline CDR1 SNHLY, CDR2 FYNNEI. Trimming cost V 7 bases and J 6 bases, with 16 bases left between them. CDR3 DNA: TGTGCCAGCACACAGGGAACGCTCTCCGAGCAGTACTTC. Residues: CASTQGTLSEQYF.

This clone was seen only a few times. This chain joins TRBV4-2 and TRBJ2-3; TRBD2 might be the D (6 bases). CDR3 length equals 16 residues. CDR1 and CDR2 (germline): LGHNA, YNFKEQ. The V gene lost 6 bases and the J gene lost 0 bases, with 16 bases spanning the gap. CDR3 amino acids: CASSRLGRGSTDTQYF. The CDR3 nucleotides are TGTGCCAGCAGTCGTCTTGGCCGGGGGAGCACAGATACGCAGTATTTT.

This chain uses TRBV9 with TRBJ1-2; the D is unclear. Germline V gene data show CDR1 as SGDLS and CDR2 as YYNGEE. Trimming removed 3 bases at V and 4 bases at J, with 13 bases between. The CDR3 covers 14 residues. The CDR3 is CASSAVDGTYGYTF. The CDR3 nucleotides are TGTGCCAGCAGCGCCGTGGACGGCACCTATGGCTACACCTTC. The full variable domain, with the rest looked up from reference TRBV9 and TRBJ1-2, is DSGVTQTPKHLITATGQRVTLRCSPRSGDLSVYWYQQSLDQGLQFLIQYYNGEERAKGNILERFSAQQFPDLHSELNLSSLELGDSALYFCASSAVDGTYGYTFGSGTRLTVV.

This chain uses TRBV5-1 with TRBJ2-5, with 9 nucleotides matching TRBD1. The germline gives CDR1 SGHRS, CDR2 YFSETQ. Trimming took 3 bases from V and 5 from J; bases not matched to a gene: 8. The CDR3 runs to 15 residues. CDR3 sequence (DNA): TGCGCCAGCAGCTCACCCGGGACAGGGTACGAGACCCAGTACTTC. Encoded protein: CASSSPGTGYETQYF.

CDR3 loop: CASSLRQGEVQPQHF. The CDR3 region has the DNA TGTGCCAGCAGCTTAAGGCAGGGTGAGGTGCAGCCCCAGCATTTT. The J gene is TRBJ1-5, the V gene TRBV7-2, with D perhaps matching TRBD1 (5 bases). This CDR3 has 15 residues. V was pared by 2 bases and J by 7 bases, with 15 bases between. The germline V gene has CDR1 SGHTA and CDR2 FQGNSA.

Of note for this clone: The germline gene is not matched at one end of the junction; a read error may be the cause. This chain links TRBV4-3 with TRBJ1-1, with D unresolved. CDR1 and CDR2 from the germline V gene are LGHNA and YSLEER. The CDR3 is 11 amino acids. CDR3 sequence (DNA): TGCGCCAGCAGCCAAGCTAGGCGGACCTACTTT. Encoded protein: CASSQARRTYF.

CDR3 nucleotide sequence: TGTGCCAGCAGCCCGGGACAGGGTACCTACGAGCAGTACTTC. The encoded protein is CASSPGQGTYEQYF. The chain employs TRBV9 and TRBJ2-7, with 9 bases that match TRBD1. CDR1 is SGDLS, CDR2 YYNGEE, per germline. The V and J ends lost 4 bases and 2 bases, in that order; junction bases with no gene match: 4. This CDR3 has 14 residues.

This clone was seen just once. This chain connects TRBV7-7 to TRBJ2-3, with D perhaps given as TRBD1 or TRBD2 (5 bases each). Germline loops: CDR1 SSHAT, CDR2 FNYEAQ (reference sequence). The CDR3 length is 15 residues. Trimming shortened V by 5 bases and J by 0 bases, and 12 bases separated the two germline ends. In nucleotides, the CDR3 is TGTGCCAGCAGCAGGGACCAAACGAGCACAGATACGCAGTATTTT. Protein sequence: CASSRDQTSTDTQYF.

The V and J genes are TRBV11-2 and TRBJ2-1; D is uncertain. The germline CDR1 and CDR2 sequences are SGHAT and FQNNGV. Trimming pared 0 bases from V and 12 bases from J, leaving 9 bases between. The CDR3 sequence is 12 residues long. The CDR3 DNA is TGTGCCAGCAGCTTAGATCTGGCCGGGCAGTTCTTC. Protein: CASSLDLAGQFF.

The chain couples TRBV6-5 to TRBJ2-6, with D perhaps TRBD1 (5 bases). CDR1 and CDR2 (germline): MNHEY, SVGAGI. The CDR3 consists of 16 residues. The germline V and J ends were trimmed by 0 bases and 2 bases, with 8 bases remaining between them. CDR3 region: CASSYSTAPGANVLTF. In DNA, the CDR3 is TGTGCCAGCAGTTACTCGACAGCCCCTGGGGCCAACGTCCTGACTTTC.

The V gene is TRBV7-2, the J gene TRBJ1-1; the D is unclear. This CDR3 contains 12 residues. V gave up 5 bases and J gave up 2 bases, with 6 bases separating them. The germline gives CDR1 SGHTA, CDR2 FQGNSA. The CDR3 DNA sequence: TGTGCCAGCAGCAGGTCCAACACTGAAGCTTTCTTT. It yields the protein CASSRSNTEAFF.

V is TRBV18 and J is TRBJ2-7; the match to TRBD1 covers 10 bases. The CDR3 has 15 residues. The junction had 11 bases not matched to a gene; V was cut back by 6 bases and J by 6 bases. Germline values: CDR1 KGHSH, CDR2 LQKENI. DNA for the CDR3: TGTGCCAGCTCGGGAAGGGACAGGGGTAACTGCGAGCAGTACTTC. It codes for CASSGRDRGNCEQYF. Using reference TRBV18 and TRBJ2-7 for the parts outside the CDR3, the full variable domain is NAGVMQNPRHLVRRRGQEARLRCSPMKGHSHVYWYRQLPEEGLKFMVYLQKENIIDESGMPKERFSAEFPKEGPSILRIQQVVRGDSAAYFCASSGRDRGNCEQYFGPGTRLTVT.

CDR3 sequence: CAWSATRSSYNSPLHF. DNA of the CDR3: TGTGCCTGGAGTGCAACCCGAAGCTCCTATAATTCACCCCTCCACTTT. This chain connects TRBV30 to TRBJ1-6; no definite D call. Germline assignment: CDR1 GTSNPN and CDR2 SVGIG (reference sequence). This CDR3 is 16 amino acids long. Trimming removed 1 base from V and 0 bases from J, with 10 bases in between.

The V call is TRBV7-3, the J call TRBJ1-2, with D uncertain. CDR3 size: 15 residues. Trimming took off 5 bases at V and 2 bases at J, with 15 bases between the two ends. Germline V gene sequence: CDR1 SGHTA, CDR2 FQGTGA. The CDR3 DNA reads as TGTGCCAGCAGCGCTAAAGGGAACAGCAACTATGGCTACACCTTC. It specifies CASSAKGNSNYGYTF. Full variable domain (missing parts from reference TRBV7-3 and TRBJ1-2): GAGVSQTPSNKVTEKGKYVELRCDPISGHTALYWYRQSLGQGPEFLIYFQGTGAADDSGLPNDRFFAVRPEGSVSTLKIQRTERGDSAVYLCASSAKGNSNYGYTFGSGTRLTVV.

This rearrangement joins TRBV9 to TRBJ2-5; TRBD1 aligns across 8 bases. Trimming took 4 bases from V and 5 from J; bases not matched to a gene: 7. The CDR3 is 14 residues long. Germline V gene data show CDR1 as SGDLS and CDR2 as YYNGEE. CDR3 nucleotides: TGTGCCAGCAGCCCTCGACAGGGGACGGAGACCCAGTACTTC. It yields the protein CASSPRQGTETQYF. Combining the CDR3 with reference TRBV9 and TRBJ2-5 gives the whole variable domain DSGVTQTPKHLITATGQRVTLRCSPRSGDLSVYWYQQSLDQGLQFLIQYYNGEERAKGNILERFSAQQFPDLHSELNLSSLELGDSALYFCASSPRQGTETQYFGPGTRLLVL.